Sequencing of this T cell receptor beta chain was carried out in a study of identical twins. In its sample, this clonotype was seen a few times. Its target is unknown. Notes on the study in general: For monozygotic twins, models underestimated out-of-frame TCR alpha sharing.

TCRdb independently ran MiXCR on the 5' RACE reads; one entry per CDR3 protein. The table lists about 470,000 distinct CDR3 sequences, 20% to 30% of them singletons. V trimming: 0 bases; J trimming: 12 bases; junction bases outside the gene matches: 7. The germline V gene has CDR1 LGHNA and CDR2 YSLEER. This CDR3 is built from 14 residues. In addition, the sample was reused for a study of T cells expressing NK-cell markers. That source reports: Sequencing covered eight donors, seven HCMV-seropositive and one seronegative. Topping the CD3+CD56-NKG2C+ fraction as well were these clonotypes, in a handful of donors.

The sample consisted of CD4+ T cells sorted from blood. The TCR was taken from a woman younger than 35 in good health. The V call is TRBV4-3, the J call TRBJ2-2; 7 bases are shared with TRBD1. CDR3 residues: CASSQEGGRGQLFF. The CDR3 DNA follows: TGCGCCAGCAGCCAAGAAGGGGGCCGGGGTCAGCTGTTTTTT.